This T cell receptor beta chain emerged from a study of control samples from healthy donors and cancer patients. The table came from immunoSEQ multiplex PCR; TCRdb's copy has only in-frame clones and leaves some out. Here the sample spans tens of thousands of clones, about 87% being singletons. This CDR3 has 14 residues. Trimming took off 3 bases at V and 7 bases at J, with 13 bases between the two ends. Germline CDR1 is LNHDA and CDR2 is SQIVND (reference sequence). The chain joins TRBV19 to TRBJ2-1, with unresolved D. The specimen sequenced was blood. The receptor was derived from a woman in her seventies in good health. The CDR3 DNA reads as TGTGCCAGTAGTATTTTAGGTGCGGAGAATGAGCAGTTCTTC. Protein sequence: CASSILGAENEQFF. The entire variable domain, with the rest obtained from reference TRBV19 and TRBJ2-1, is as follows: DGGITQSPKYLFRKEGQNVTLSCEQNLNHDAMYWYRQDPGQGLRLIYYSQIVNDFQKGDIAEGYSVSREKKESFPLTVTSAQKNPTAFYLCASSILGAENEQFFGPGTRLTVL.